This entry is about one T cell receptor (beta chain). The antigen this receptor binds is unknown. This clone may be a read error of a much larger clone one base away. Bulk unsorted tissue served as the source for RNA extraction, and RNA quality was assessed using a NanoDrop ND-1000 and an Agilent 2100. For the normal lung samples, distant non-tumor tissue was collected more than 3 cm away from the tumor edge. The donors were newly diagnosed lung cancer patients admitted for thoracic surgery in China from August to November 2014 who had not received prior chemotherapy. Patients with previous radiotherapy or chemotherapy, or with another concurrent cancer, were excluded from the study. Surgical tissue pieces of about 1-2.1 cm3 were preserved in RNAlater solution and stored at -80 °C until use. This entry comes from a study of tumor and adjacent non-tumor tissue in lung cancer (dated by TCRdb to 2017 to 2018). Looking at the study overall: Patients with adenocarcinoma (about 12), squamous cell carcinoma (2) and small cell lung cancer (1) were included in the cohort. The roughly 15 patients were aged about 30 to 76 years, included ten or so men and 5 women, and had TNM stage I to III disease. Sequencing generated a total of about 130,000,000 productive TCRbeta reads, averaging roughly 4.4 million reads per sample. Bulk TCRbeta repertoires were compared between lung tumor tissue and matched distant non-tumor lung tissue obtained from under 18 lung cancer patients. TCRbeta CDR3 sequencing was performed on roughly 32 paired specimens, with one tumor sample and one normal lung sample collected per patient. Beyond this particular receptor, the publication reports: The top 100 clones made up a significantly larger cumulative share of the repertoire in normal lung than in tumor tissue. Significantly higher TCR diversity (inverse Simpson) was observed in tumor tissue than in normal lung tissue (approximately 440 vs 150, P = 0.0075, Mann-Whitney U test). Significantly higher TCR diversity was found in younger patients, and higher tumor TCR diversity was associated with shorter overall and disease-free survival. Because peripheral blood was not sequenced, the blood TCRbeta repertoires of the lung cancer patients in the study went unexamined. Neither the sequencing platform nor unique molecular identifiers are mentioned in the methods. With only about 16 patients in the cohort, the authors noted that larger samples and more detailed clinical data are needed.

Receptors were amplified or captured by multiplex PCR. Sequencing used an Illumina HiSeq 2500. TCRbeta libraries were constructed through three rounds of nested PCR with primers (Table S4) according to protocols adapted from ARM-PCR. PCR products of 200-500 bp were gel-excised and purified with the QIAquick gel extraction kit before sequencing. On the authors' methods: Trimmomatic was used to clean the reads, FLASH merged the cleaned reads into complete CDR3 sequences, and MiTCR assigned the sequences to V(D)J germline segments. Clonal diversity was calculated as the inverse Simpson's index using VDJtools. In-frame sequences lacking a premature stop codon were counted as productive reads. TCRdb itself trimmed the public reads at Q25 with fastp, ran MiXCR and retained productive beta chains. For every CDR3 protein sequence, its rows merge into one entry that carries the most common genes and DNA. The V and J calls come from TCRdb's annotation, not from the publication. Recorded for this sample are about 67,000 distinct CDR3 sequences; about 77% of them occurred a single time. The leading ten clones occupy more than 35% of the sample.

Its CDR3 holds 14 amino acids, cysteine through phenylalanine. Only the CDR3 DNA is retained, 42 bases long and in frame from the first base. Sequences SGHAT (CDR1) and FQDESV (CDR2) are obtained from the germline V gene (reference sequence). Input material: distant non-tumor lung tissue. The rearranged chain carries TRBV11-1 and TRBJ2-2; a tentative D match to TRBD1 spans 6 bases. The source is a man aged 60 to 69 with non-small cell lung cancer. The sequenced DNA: TGCGCCAGCAGCTCCCAACAGGGCCTCGGGGAGCTGTTTTTC. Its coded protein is CASSSQQGLGELFF.